A single sample gave rise to the 21 T cell receptor beta chains below, sequenced in a study of cytomegalovirus exposure and HLA in healthy donors. Produced via immunoSEQ multiplex PCR; TCRdb's table is partial and in-frame only. The sample consists of about 110,000 clones, about 85% of them appearing once. Sequencing input: PBMCs. The source of these receptors is a young woman in good health and CMV-seronegative.

This chain connects TRBV7-6 to TRBJ2-1; D is undetermined. This CDR3 spans 13 amino acids. The V end was cut by 3 bases, the J end by 8 bases, with 11 bases between. Germline lookup yields CDR1 SGHVS and CDR2 FNYEAQ. The CDR3 DNA reads TGTGCCAGCAGCTTCTCCAGTTATGATGAGCAGTTCTTC. It specifies CASSFSSYDEQFF.

The chain links TRBV13 to TRBJ2-5; TRBD1 matches at 7 bases. With 4 bases clipped from V and 5 bases from J, the junction kept 7 bases outside the gene matches. Looked up from germline, CDR1 is PRHDT and CDR2 is FYEKMQ (reference sequence). The CDR3 covers 14 residues. The CDR3 loop reads CASSSTDREETQYF. CDR3 coding DNA: TGTGCCAGCAGCTCGACTGACAGGGAGGAGACCCAGTACTTC. The whole variable domain, remainder taken from reference TRBV13 and TRBJ2-5, is AAGVIQSPRHLIKEKRETATLKCYPIPRHDTVYWYQQGPGQDPQFLISFYEKMQSDKGSIPDRFSAQQFSDYHSELNMSSLELGDSALYFCASSSTDREETQYFGPGTRLLVL.

The rearrangement links TRBV25-1 to TRBJ1-5; perhaps TRBD1 as D (6 bases). CDR1 is MGHDK, CDR2 SYGVNS, per germline. V lost 2 bases and J lost 6, with 11 bases in between. The CDR3 sequence is 14 residues long. CDR3 bases: TGTGCCAGCAGTGAAGGGGGGGCGGGTCAGCCCCAGCATTTT. Translating gives CASSEGGAGQPQHF.

This chain links TRBV2 with TRBJ2-1; the match to TRBD2 covers 10 bases. V lost 5 bases and J lost 9; bases outside the gene matches: 16. This CDR3 comprises 17 residues. The germline V gene has CDR1 SNHLY and CDR2 FYNNEI. The CDR3 bases are TGTGCCAGCAGTCTACTTCCTTCGAGCGGGGGGGGCGGTGAGCAGTTCTTC. Residues: CASSLLPSSGGGGEQFF.

The gene calls are TRBV7-3 and TRBJ2-1, with a weak D call TRBD2 (7 bases). Trimming cost V 2 bases and J 5 bases, with 13 bases left between them. The CDR3 is 15 amino acids. Germline V gene data show CDR1 as SGHTA and CDR2 as FQGTGA. CDR3 DNA: TGTGCCAGCAGCTTAGGTGGGGGGGCCCACAATGAGCAGTTCTTC. This encodes CASSLGGGAHNEQFF.

The sample holds a few counts of this clone. The rearrangement joins TRBV9 to TRBJ2-6; D call uncertain. Per the germline V gene, CDR1 is SGDLS and CDR2 is YYNGEE. The length of the CDR3 is 16 residues. Trimming took off 0 bases at V and 1 base at J, with 8 bases between the two ends. The CDR3 bases are TGTGCCAGCAGCGTAGCTGAAGAGTCTGGGGCCAACGTCCTGACTTTC. This gives the protein CASSVAEESGANVLTF.

The V call is TRBV7-9, the J call TRBJ2-5; TRBD1 matches 12 bases. J gave up 5 bases and V 8 bases, and 3 bases lay outside the gene matches. The length of the CDR3 is 13 residues. Germline values: CDR1 SEHNR, CDR2 FQNEAQ (reference sequence). The CDR3 bases are TGTGCCAGCGGGGACAGGGGGCCGGAGACCCAGTACTTC. This codes for CASGDRGPETQYF. Full variable domain (remainder filled in from reference TRBV7-9 and TRBJ2-5): DTGVSQNPRHKITKRGQNVTFRCDPISEHNRLYWYRQTLGQGPEFLTYFQNEAQLEKSRLLSDRFSAERPKGSFSTLEIQRTEQGDSAMYLCASGDRGPETQYFGPGTRLLVL.

With regard to this clone: Other DNA sequences in this specimen translate into the identical CDR3. The rearrangement joins TRBV5-1 to TRBJ2-7; D remains unclear. The CDR3 length is 13 residues. Germline values: CDR1 SGHRS, CDR2 YFSETQ. Trimming pared 1 base from V and 2 bases from J, leaving 7 bases between. Written as DNA, the CDR3 is TGCGCCAGCAGCTTGACTGGTACCTACGAGCAGTACTTC. It codes for CASSLTGTYEQYF.

This chain uses TRBV6-5 with TRBJ2-5, with TRBD1 matching 7 bases. The CDR3 contains 13 residues. The ends lost 9 bases at V and 4 bases at J; junction bases unmatched: 8. Germline values: CDR1 MNHEY, CDR2 SVGAGI. CDR3 region: CASRQGLAETQYF. The CDR3 nucleotides are TGTGCCAGTCGACAGGGATTGGCAGAGACCCAGTACTTC.

The chain employs TRBV7-2 and TRBJ1-1; tentatively, D is TRBD1 (6 bases). Germline CDR1 reads SGHTA; CDR2 reads FQGNSA. The V and J ends lost 6 bases and 5 bases respectively, with 19 bases between them. The CDR3 contains 15 residues. The CDR3 nucleotides read TGTGCCAGCAGAAATACCGGGACAACGGGGACTGAAGCTTTCTTT. It specifies CASRNTGTTGTEAFF. The full variable domain, with the rest looked up from reference TRBV7-2 and TRBJ1-1, is GAGVSQSPSNKVTEKGKDVELRCDPISGHTALYWYRQSLGQGLEFLIYFQGNSAPDKSGLPSDRFSAERTGGSVSTLTIQRTQQEDSAVYLCASRNTGTTGTEAFFGQGTRLTVV.

V and J are TRBV11-2 and TRBJ1-1; 8 bases fit TRBD1. CDR3 size: 15 residues. From germline, CDR1 is SGHAT and CDR2 FQNNGV. Unmatched junction bases numbered 9, after V lost 4 bases and J lost 5 bases. The CDR3 nucleotides are TGTGCCAGCAGCTATGGACAGGGAAGGGGTACTGAAGCTTTCTTT. Its protein is CASSYGQGRGTEAFF.

The rearrangement links TRBV5-1 to TRBJ1-1, with TRBD1 matching over 8 bases. This CDR3 has 14 amino acids. Germline values: CDR1 SGHRS, CDR2 YFSETQ. The V and J ends lost 3 bases and 4 bases, in that order; junction bases with no gene match: 5. The DNA of the CDR3 is TGCGCCAGCAGCTGGACAGGGTATGGCACTGAAGCTTTCTTT. Residues: CASSWTGYGTEAFF. The whole variable domain, remainder taken from reference TRBV5-1 and TRBJ1-1, is KAGVTQTPRYLIKTRGQQVTLSCSPISGHRSVSWYQQTPGQGLQFLFEYFSETQRNKGNFPGRFSGRQFSNSRSEMNVSTLELGDSALYLCASSWTGYGTEAFFGQGTRLTVV.

This clone was seen only once. The chain has TRBV2 and TRBJ1-1; D might be TRBD1 (6 bases). With 6 bases removed from V and 6 bases from J, the gap between germline ends came to 20 bases. Germline V CDR1 and CDR2: SNHLY, FYNNEI. The CDR3 runs to 15 residues. The CDR3 region has the DNA TGTGCCAGCAGAGTGGGACAATTAGGGACCCCTGAAGCTTTCTTT. Translating gives CASRVGQLGTPEAFF.

The chain recombines TRBV27 with TRBJ1-1, with 7 bases lining up with TRBD1. The CDR3 contains 14 residues. V dropped 5 bases and J dropped 2; count of bases not matched to a gene: 5. CDR1 is MNHEY and CDR2 is SMNVEV in the germline V gene (reference sequence). The chain's CDR3 is CASSPGQENTEAFF. The DNA for the CDR3 is TGTGCCAGCAGTCCCGGACAGGAAAACACTGAAGCTTTCTTT.

The chain links TRBV4-1 to TRBJ2-1; the match to TRBD2 covers 7 bases. This CDR3 has 15 amino acids. Germline CDR1 and CDR2: MGHRA and YSYEKL. V gave up 0 bases and J gave up 2 bases; unmatched junction bases: 1. As DNA, the CDR3 is TGCGCCAGCAGCCAAGATGGGGGGGCCTACAATGAGCAGTTCTTC. Amino acid sequence: CASSQDGGAYNEQFF.

This rearrangement joins TRBV27 to TRBJ1-1; TRBD1 matches 7 bases. From germline, CDR1 is MNHEY and CDR2 SMNVEV (reference sequence). V shed 6 bases and J 3 bases; nucleotides not matched to a gene: 7. This CDR3 region has 14 residues. CDR3 nucleotides: TGTGCCAGCAGCCTAGGGGGCTACGACACTGAAGCTTTCTTT. Translation: CASSLGGYDTEAFF.

The V gene is TRBV2, the J gene TRBJ2-1, with D possibly matching TRBD2 (6 bases). The V gene's germline CDR1 is SNHLY and CDR2 FYNNEI. The CDR3 runs 17 residues. Trimming removed 0 bases at V and 3 bases at J, with 15 bases between. CDR3 coding DNA: TGTGCCAGCAGTGAAGCGCTTCGACTAGTCATCTACAATGAGCAGTTCTTC. As protein: CASSEALRLVIYNEQFF.

This clone was observed a single time. This chain uses TRBV27 with TRBJ2-1; D is perhaps TRBD2 (6 bases). This CDR3 has 14 amino acids. Trimming took off 6 bases at V and 3 bases at J, with 12 bases between the two ends. The germline CDR1 and CDR2 sequences are MNHEY and SMNVEV (reference sequence). CDR3 residues: CASSQTRVYNEQFF. CDR3 in DNA: TGTGCCAGCAGCCAGACTAGGGTCTACAATGAGCAGTTCTTC.

This clone was detected ten times or more. The gene calls are TRBV6-1 and TRBJ1-6; 12 bases align to TRBD1. The V gene end was trimmed by 3 bases and the J gene end by 9 bases; junction bases not matched to a gene: 0. The CDR3 extends over 14 amino acids. Germline V CDR1 and CDR2: MNHNS, SASEGT. The CDR3 nucleotides read TGTGCCAGCAGTGAGGGACAGGGGGCTTCACCCCTCCACTTT. This gives the protein CASSEGQGASPLHF.

The chain links TRBV6-1 to TRBJ1-5; possibly TRBD1 for D (6 bases). The CDR3 has 15 residues. V dropped 3 bases and J dropped 3 bases, with 12 bases sitting between them. Germline V CDR1 and CDR2: MNHNS, SASEGT. The CDR3 loop is CASSDRQANNQPQHF. The CDR3 nucleotides read TGTGCCAGCAGTGACAGACAGGCCAACAATCAGCCCCAGCATTTT.

The rearrangement links TRBV7-9 to TRBJ1-2; TRBD1 aligns across 7 bases. This CDR3 spans 14 amino acids. Germline V CDR1 and CDR2: SEHNR, FQNEAQ (reference sequence). Germline trimming cut 3 bases from V and 6 bases from J; bases unmatched to any gene: 7. CDR3 amino acids: CASSFHTGENGYTF. The CDR3 DNA sequence: TGTGCCAGCAGCTTCCATACAGGGGAGAATGGCTACACCTTC.